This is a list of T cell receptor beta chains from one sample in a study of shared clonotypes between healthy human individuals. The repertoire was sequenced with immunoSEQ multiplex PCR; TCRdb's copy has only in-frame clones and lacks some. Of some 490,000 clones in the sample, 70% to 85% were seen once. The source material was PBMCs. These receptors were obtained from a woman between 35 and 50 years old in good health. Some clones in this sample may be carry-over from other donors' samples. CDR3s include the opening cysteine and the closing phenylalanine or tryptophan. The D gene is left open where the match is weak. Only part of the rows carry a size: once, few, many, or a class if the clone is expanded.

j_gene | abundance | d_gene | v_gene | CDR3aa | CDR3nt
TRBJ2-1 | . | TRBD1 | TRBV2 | CASSGQGHEQFF | TGTGCCAGCAGTGGACAGGGCCATGAGCAGTTCTTC
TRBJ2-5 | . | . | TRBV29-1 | CSVVGMKTQYF | TGCAGCGTTGTTGGGATGAAGACCCAGTACTTC
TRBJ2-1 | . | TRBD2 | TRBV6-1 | CASLIRLAGYNEQFF | TGTGCCAGTTTAATCCGACTAGCGGGATACAATGAGCAGTTCTTC
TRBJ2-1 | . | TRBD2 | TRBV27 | CASSMTSPYNEQFF | TGTGCCAGCAGCATGACTAGCCCCTACAATGAGCAGTTCTTC
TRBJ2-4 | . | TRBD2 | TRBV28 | CASSSPGLAETVAKNIQYF | TGTGCCAGCAGCTCGCCGGGACTAGCGGAAACCGTAGCCAAAAACATTCAGTACTTC
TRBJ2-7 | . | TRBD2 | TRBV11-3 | CASSLEREDEQYF | TGTGCCAGCAGCTTAGAGCGGGAGGATGAGCAGTACTTC
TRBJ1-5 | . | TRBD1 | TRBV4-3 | CASSQRTGNQPQHF | TGCGCCAGCAGCCAACGGACAGGGAATCAGCCCCAGCATTTT
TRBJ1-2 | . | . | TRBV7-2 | CASSLVAPGTHEGYTF | TGTGCCAGCAGCTTAGTTGCCCCCGGGACTCACGAGGGCTACACCTTC
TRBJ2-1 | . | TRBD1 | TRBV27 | CASSLYWTGGWRQFF | TGTGCCAGCAGTTTATATTGGACAGGGGGTTGGAGACAGTTCTTC
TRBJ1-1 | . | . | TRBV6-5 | CASGLGMNTEAFF | TGTGCCAGCGGACTGGGGATGAACACTGAAGCTTTCTTT
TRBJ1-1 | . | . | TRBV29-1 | CSVVPGTEAFF | TGCAGCGTTGTTCCGGGGACTGAAGCTTTCTTT
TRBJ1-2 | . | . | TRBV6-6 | CASSYSSGTQDGYTF | TGTGCCAGCAGTTACTCCTCAGGGACCCAAGATGGCTACACCTTC
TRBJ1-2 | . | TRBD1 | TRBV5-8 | CASSLQGYGYTF | TGTGCCAGCAGCTTACAGGGGTATGGCTACACCTTC
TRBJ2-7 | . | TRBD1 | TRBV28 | CASSSAAGTGFFEQYF | TGTGCCAGCAGCTCCGCTGCCGGGACAGGGTTTTTCGAGCAGTACTTC
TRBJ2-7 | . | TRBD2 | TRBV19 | CATRLAGEREQYF | TGTGCCACCAGACTAGCGGGAGAGAGGGAGCAGTACTTC
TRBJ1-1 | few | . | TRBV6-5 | CASSYARQPGTEAFF | TGTGCCAGCAGTTATGCTCGCCAACCGGGCACTGAAGCTTTCTTT
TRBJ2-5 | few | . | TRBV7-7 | CASSRQGGQETQYF | TGTGCCAGCAGCCGACAGGGAGGCCAAGAGACCCAGTACTTC
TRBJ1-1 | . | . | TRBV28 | CASRANTEAFF | TGTGCCTCTCGGGCGAACACTGAAGCTTTCTTT
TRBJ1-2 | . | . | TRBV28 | CASSLGGGNYGYTF | TGTGCCAGCAGTTTAGGTGGCGGAAACTATGGCTACACCTTC
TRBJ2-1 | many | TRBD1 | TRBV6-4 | CASSDGTGGNEQFF | TGTGCCAGCAGTGACGGGACAGGGGGCAATGAGCAGTTCTTC
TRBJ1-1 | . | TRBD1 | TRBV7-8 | CASSPGTGGTTEAFF | TGTGCCAGCAGCCCGGGGACAGGGGGCACCACTGAAGCTTTCTTT
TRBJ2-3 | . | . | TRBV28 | CASSQEIFTQYF | TGTGCCAGCAGCCAAGAGATTTTTACGCAGTATTTT
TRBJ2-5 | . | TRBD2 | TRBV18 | CASSPLSLAGETQYF | TGTGCCAGCTCACCCCTAAGCCTAGCGGGAGAGACCCAGTACTTC
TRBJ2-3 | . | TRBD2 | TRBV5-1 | CASSLAPGLAGDTQYF | TGCGCCAGCAGCTTGGCCCCGGGACTAGCGGGAGATACGCAGTATTTT
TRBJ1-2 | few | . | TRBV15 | CATSRDRFVDGYTF | TGTGCCACCAGCAGAGACAGATTTGTGGATGGCTACACCTTC
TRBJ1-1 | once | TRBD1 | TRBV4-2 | CASSPDRVNTEAFF | TGTGCCAGCAGCCCGGACAGGGTGAACACTGAAGCTTTCTTT
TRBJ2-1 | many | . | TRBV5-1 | CASSLQGSSYNEQFF | TGCGCCAGCAGCTTGCAGGGTAGCTCCTACAATGAGCAGTTCTTC
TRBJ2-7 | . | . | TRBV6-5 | CASRKGGQSYEQYF | TGTGCCAGCAGAAAAGGCGGACAATCCTACGAGCAGTACTTC
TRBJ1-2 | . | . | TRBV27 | CASKDSRNYGYTF | TGTGCCAGCAAAGACAGCCGTAACTATGGCTACACCTTC
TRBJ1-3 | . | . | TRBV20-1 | CSAQDGNTIYF | TGCAGTGCCCAGGACGGAAACACCATATATTTT
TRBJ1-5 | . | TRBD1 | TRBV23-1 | CASSQPPGTGDSNQPQHF | TGCGCCAGCAGTCAACCCCCCGGGACAGGGGATAGCAATCAGCCCCAGCATTTT
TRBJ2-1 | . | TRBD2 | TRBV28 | CASSFILAGGYNEQFF | TGTGCCAGCAGTTTTATACTAGCGGGAGGGTACAATGAGCAGTTCTTC
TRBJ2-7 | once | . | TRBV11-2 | CASSQGLFSYEQYF | TGTGCCAGCAGCCAAGGACTTTTCTCCTACGAGCAGTACTTC
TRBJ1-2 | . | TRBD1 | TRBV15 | CATSRAQGGFGYTF | TGTGCCACCAGCAGAGCACAGGGGGGGTTTGGCTACACCTTC
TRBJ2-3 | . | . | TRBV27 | CASSFQAGRSDTQYF | TGTGCCAGCAGTTTTCAGGCGGGACGGTCAGATACGCAGTATTTT
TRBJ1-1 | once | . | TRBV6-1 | CASSERGVGRTEAFF | TGTGCCAGCAGTGAACGGGGGGTCGGGAGGACTGAAGCTTTCTTT
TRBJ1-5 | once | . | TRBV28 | CASRTGDGQPQHF | TGTGCCAGCAGGACAGGCGACGGTCAGCCCCAGCATTTT
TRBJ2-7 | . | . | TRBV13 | CASSLNGRSSYEQYF | TGTGCCAGCAGCTTAAACGGGAGAAGCTCCTACGAGCAGTACTTC
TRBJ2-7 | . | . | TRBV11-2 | CASSLALVLGYEQYF | TGTGCCAGCAGCCTAGCACTAGTGTTGGGTTACGAGCAGTACTTC
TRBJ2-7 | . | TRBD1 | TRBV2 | CASKDRVNSYEQYF | TGTGCCAGCAAGGACAGGGTCAACTCCTACGAGCAGTACTTC
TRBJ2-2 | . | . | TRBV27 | CASSSRATWRTGELFF | TGTGCCAGCAGTTCCCGGGCCACATGGCGCACCGGGGAGCTGTTTTTT
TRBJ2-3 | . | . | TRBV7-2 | CASSLFGGGTGTDTQYF | TGTGCCAGCAGCTTATTTGGGGGGGGCACGGGCACAGATACGCAGTATTTT
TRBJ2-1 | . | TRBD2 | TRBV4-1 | CASSQVGASGSEQFF | TGCGCCAGCAGCCAAGTCGGTGCTAGCGGGAGCGAGCAGTTCTTC
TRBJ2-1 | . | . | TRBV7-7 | CASSRPKGRNEQFF | TGTGCCAGCAGCCGACCAAAGGGGCGCAATGAGCAGTTCTTC
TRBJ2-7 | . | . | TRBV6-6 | CASSYESYEQYF | TGTGCCAGCAGTTATGAGAGCTACGAGCAGTACTTC
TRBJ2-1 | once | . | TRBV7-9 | CASSRWPGATYNEQFF | TGTGCCAGCAGCCGTTGGCCGGGAGCAACCTACAATGAGCAGTTCTTC
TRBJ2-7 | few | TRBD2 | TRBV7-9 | CASSLGGGSIKEQYF | TGTGCCAGCAGCTTGGGTGGCGGGAGCATAAAAGAGCAGTACTTC
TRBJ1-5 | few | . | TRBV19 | CASSSDGPRSLQPQHF | TGTGCCAGTAGTTCCGACGGACCAAGGTCCCTTCAGCCCCAGCATTTT
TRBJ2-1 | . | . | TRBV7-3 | CASSLMNGYNEQFF | TGTGCCAGCAGCTTAATGAACGGTTACAATGAGCAGTTCTTC
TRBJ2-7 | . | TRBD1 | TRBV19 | CASSPPRQGVPRGSYEQYF | TGTGCCAGTAGTCCTCCCCGACAGGGGGTTCCGCGCGGCTCCTACGAGCAGTACTTC
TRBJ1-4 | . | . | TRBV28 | CASSYLNNEKLFF | TGTGCCAGCAGTTACCTCAATAATGAAAAACTGTTTTTT
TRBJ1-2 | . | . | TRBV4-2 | CASSQGAGRDYGYTF | TGTGCCAGCAGCCAAGGGGCAGGGCGAGACTATGGCTACACCTTC
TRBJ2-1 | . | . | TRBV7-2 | CASSSPTTSGGLEQFF | TGTGCCAGCAGCTCCCCCACGACTAGTGGGGGCCTTGAGCAGTTCTTC
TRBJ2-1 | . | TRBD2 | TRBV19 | CASSKGTSGDNEQFF | TGTGCCAGTAGCAAGGGGACTAGCGGTGACAATGAGCAGTTCTTC
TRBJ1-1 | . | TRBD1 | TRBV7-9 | CASSPKGGGQMNTEAFF | TGTGCCAGCAGCCCAAAGGGTGGGGGACAGATGAACACTGAAGCTTTCTTT